The present T cell receptor beta chain was sequenced within a study of T cell repertoires in cytomegalovirus infection. A single record per CDR3 protein comes from TCRdb applying MiXCR to the reads. This sample carries under 200,000 distinct CDR3 sequences, roughly 27% of them seen once, and the ten largest clones take 30% to 40%. Sequencing was performed on PBMCs. The receptor comes from a human donor in good health (CMV status not recorded). Some clones in this sample may be carry-over from other donors' samples.

CDR3 bases: TGTGCCAGCAGCCGGGGTGGGATTAGCTCCTACGAGCAGTACTTC. It encodes CASSRGGISSYEQYF. J is TRBJ2-7 and V is TRBV7-9; maybe TRBD2 (5 bases). Trimming pared 5 bases from V and 0 bases from J, leaving 14 bases between. Per the germline V gene, CDR1 is SEHNR and CDR2 is FQNEAQ (reference sequence). CDR3 length equals 15 residues.